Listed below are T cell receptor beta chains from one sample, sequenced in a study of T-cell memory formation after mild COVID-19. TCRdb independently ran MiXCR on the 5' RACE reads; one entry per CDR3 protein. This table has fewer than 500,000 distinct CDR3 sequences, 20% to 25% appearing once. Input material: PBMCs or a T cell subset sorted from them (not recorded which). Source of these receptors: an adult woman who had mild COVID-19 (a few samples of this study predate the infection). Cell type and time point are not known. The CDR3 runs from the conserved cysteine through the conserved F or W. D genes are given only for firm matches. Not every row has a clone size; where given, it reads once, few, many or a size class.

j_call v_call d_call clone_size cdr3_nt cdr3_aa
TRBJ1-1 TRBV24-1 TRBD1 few TGTGCCACCAGTGATTCCTCAGGGGGTTGGAACACTGAAGCTTTCTTT CATSDSSGGWNTEAFF
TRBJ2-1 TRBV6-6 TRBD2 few TGTGCCAGCAGTTACGGGCCAGCGGGGCCTAATGAGCAGTTCTTC CASSYGPAGPNEQFF
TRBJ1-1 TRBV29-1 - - TGCAGCGTTGAGGGTTCCATAGGACAGCAAGCTTTCTTT CSVEGSIGQQAFF
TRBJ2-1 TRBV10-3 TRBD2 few TGTGCCATCAGTGTAAGCGGGAGAGGCAATGAGCAGTTCTTC CAISVSGRGNEQFF
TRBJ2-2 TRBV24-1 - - TGTGCCACCAGTGAATGGACAGGCGGGGGCACCGGGGAGCTGTTTTTT CATSEWTGGGTGELFF
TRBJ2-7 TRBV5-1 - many TGCGCCAGCAGCTTGGTCGGGTTCCTTGACGAGCAGTACTTC CASSLVGFLDEQYF
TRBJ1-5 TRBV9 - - TGTGCCAGCAGCGCCCCTGGCCGGTTTTATAGCAATCAGCCCCAGCATTTT CASSAPGRFYSNQPQHF
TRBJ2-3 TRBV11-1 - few TGTGCCAGCAGCTTCGACCAACGGGCCTCCGGCGGGACAGATACGCAGTATTTT CASSFDQRASGGTDTQYF
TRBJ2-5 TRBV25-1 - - TGTGCCAGCAGTGATCAGCCGGCGCTCCGGTTGGAGACCCAGTACTTC CASSDQPALRLETQYF
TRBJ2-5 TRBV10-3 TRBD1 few TGTGCCATCAGAAGACCGGGACAGGGAGAAGAGACCCAGTACTTC CAIRRPGQGEETQYF
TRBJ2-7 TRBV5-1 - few TGCGCCAGCAGTTTTTCCGGGACTTCATACTACGAGCAGTACTTC CASSFSGTSYYEQYF
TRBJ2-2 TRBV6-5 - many TGTGCCAGCAGTCCTAACGGCCAGGGAACCGGGGAGCTGTTTTTT CASSPNGQGTGELFF
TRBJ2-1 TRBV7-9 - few TGTGCCAGCAGCTTACTCCCGGTCTACAATGAGCAGTTCTTC CASSLLPVYNEQFF
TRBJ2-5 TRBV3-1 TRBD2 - TGTGCCAGCAGCCCTGGGGCCGCGGGGGCCCAGTACTTC CASSPGAAGAQYF
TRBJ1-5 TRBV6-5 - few TGTGCCAGCAGTTACTCCGCAGGGTACAATCAGCCCCAGCATTTT CASSYSAGYNQPQHF
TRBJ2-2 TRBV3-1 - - TGTGCCAGCAGCCAATACTTCGGGGAGCTGTTTTTT CASSQYFGELFF
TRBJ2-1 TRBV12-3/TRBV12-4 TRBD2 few TGTGCCAGCAGTTTAGCGAGGTTTCCGCGGGAGGGCAATGAGCAGTTCTTC CASSLARFPREGNEQFF
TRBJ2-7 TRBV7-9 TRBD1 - TGTGCCAGCAGCTTAGGATACGGACAGGCCACCTACGAGCAGTACTTC CASSLGYGQATYEQYF
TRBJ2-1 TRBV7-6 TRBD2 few TGTGCCAGCAGCTTATACAACCTACTAGCGGGGGGAAACAATGAGCAGTTCTTC CASSLYNLLAGGNNEQFF
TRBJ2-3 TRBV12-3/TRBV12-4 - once TGTGCCAGCCTAAAAGGGGATACGCAGTATTTT CASLKGDTQYF
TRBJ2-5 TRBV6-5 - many TGTGCCAGCAGAGGACTCAGGAGTCAAGAGACCCAGTACTTC CASRGLRSQETQYF
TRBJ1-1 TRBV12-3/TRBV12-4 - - TGTGCCAGCAGGGCATTAGGAGGTGCTTTCTTT CASRALGGAFF
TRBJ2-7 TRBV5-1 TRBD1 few TGCGCCAGCAGCTTGTCCCTCGGACAGGGCGCCTACGAGCAGTACTTC CASSLSLGQGAYEQYF
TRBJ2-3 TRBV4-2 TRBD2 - TGTGCCAGCAGCCAAGATAGCGGGAGGGCAGATACGCAGTATTTT CASSQDSGRADTQYF
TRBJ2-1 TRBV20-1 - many TGCAGTGCTAGAGATGCCTTCACAGGCTACAATGAGCAGTTCTTC CSARDAFTGYNEQFF
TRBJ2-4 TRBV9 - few TGTGCCAGCAGCGTAGAGGGCTCCCCAGGTCTAGCCAAAAACATTCAGTACTTC CASSVEGSPGLAKNIQYF
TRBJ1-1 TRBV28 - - TGTGCCAGCAAAGCCCCACAGGAATCCTTTGAAGCTTTCTTT CASKAPQESFEAFF
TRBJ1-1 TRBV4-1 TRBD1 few TGCGCCAGCAGCCATACAGGGGGCCCTGAAGCTTTCTTT CASSHTGGPEAFF
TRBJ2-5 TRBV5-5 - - TGTGCCAGCAGCTTTTGGGAACAAGAGACCCAGTACTTC CASSFWEQETQYF
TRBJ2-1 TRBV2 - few TGTGCCAGCAGGGAGGACAGTCATGAGCAGTTCTTC CASREDSHEQFF
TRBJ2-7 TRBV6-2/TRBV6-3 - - TGTGCCAGCAAACTTGAGGGGGTTTCCTACGAGCAGTACTTC CASKLEGVSYEQYF
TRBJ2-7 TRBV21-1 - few TGTGCCAGCAGCCCACACCATTACGAGCAGTACTTC CASSPHHYEQYF